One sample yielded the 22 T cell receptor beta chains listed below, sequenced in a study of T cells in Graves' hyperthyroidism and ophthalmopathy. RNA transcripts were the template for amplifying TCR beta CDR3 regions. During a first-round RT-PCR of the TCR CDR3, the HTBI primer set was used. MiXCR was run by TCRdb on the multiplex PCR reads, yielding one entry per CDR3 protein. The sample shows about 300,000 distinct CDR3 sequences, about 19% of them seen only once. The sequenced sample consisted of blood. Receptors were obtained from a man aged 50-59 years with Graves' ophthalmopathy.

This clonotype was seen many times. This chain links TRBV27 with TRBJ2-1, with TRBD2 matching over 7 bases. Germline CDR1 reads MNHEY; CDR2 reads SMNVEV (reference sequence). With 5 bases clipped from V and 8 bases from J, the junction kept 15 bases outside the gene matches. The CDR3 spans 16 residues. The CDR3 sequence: CASSPLRAGVLDEQFF. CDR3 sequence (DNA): TGTGCCAGCAGTCCCCTGAGGGCGGGAGTGCTTGATGAGCAGTTCTTC.

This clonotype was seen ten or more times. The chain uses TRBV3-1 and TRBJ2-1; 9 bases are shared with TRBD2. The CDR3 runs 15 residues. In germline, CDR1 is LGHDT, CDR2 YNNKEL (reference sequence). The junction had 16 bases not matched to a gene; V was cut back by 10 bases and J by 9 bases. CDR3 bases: TGTGCCACCACCCCGGAGGGTAGCGGGAGAGGTGAGCAGTTCTTC. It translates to CATTPEGSGRGEQFF.

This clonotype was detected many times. As DNA, the CDR3 is TGTGCCAGCTCACCACCCAGCGGGCGTTCCTACGAGCAGTACTTC. As protein: CASSPPSGRSYEQYF. This chain connects TRBV18 to TRBJ2-7; D is possibly TRBD2 (6 bases). V lost 0 bases and J lost 1, with 10 bases in between. The CDR3 consists of 15 residues. Germline-derived CDR1 and CDR2 are KGHSH and LQKENI.

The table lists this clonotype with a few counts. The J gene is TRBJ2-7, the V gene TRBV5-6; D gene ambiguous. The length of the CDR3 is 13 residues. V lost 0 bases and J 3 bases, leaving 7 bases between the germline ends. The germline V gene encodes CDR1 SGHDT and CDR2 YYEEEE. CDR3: CASSLVHHYEQYF. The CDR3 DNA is TGTGCCAGCAGCTTGGTACACCACTACGAGCAGTACTTC.

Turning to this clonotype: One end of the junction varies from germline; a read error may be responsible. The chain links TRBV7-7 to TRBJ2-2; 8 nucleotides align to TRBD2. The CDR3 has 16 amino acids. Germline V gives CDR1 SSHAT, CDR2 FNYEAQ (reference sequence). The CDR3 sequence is CASSLEAGGHTGELFF. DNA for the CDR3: TGTGCTAGCAGCTTAGAGGCGGGAGGACACACCGGGGAGCTGTTTTTT.

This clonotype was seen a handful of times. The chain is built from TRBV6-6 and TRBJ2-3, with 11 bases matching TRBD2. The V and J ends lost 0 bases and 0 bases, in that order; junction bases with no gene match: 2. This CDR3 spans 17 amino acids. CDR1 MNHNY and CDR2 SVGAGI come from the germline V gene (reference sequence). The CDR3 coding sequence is TGTGCCAGCAGTTACTCAAGACTAGCGGGGAGCACAGATACGCAGTATTTT. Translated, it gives CASSYSRLAGSTDTQYF.

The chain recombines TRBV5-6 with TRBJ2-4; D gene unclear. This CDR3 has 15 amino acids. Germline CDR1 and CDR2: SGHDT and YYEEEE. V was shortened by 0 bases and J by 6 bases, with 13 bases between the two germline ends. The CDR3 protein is CASSLGFGLGNIQYF. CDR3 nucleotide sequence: TGTGCCAGCAGCTTGGGGTTCGGTTTGGGAAACATTCAGTACTTC.

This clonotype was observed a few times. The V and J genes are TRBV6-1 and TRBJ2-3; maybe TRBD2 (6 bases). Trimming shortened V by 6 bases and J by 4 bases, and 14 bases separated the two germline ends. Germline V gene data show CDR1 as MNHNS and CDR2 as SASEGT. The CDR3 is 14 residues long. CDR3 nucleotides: TGTGCCAGCAGCACAGGAGGGCCGGCAGATACGCAGTATTTT. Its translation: CASSTGGPADTQYF.

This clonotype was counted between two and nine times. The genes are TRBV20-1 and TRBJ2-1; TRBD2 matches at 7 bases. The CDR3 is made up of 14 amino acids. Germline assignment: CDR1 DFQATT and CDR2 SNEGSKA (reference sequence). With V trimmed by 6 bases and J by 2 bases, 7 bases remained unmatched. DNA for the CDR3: TGCAGTGCCCTTCTGGGGGGGACCTACAATGAGCAGTTCTTC. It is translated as CSALLGGTYNEQFF.

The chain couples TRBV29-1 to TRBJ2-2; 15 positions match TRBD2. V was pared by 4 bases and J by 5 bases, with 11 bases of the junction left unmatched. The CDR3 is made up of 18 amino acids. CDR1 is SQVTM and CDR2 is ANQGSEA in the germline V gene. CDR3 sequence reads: CSVGEGTSGRKGTGELFF. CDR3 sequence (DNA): TGCAGCGTTGGTGAGGGGACTAGCGGGAGGAAGGGGACCGGGGAGCTGTTTTTT.

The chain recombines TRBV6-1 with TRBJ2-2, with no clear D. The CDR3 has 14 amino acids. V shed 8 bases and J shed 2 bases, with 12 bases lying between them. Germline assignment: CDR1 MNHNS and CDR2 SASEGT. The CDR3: CASSPRPNTGELFF. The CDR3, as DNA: TGTGCCAGCTCCCCGAGGCCCAACACCGGGGAGCTGTTTTTT.

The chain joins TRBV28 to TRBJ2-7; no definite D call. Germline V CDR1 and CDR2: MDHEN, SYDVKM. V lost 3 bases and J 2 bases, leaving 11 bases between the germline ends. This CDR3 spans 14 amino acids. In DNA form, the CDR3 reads TGTGCCAGCAGTTTCCTGGGTCTAACCTACGAGCAGTACTTC. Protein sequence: CASSFLGLTYEQYF.

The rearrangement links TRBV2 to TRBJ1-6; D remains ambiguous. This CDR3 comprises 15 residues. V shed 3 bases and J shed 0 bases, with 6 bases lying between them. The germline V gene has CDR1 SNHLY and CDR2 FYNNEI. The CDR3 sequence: CASSEESSYNSPLHF. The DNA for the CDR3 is TGTGCCAGCAGTGAGGAGAGCTCCTATAATTCACCCCTCCACTTT.

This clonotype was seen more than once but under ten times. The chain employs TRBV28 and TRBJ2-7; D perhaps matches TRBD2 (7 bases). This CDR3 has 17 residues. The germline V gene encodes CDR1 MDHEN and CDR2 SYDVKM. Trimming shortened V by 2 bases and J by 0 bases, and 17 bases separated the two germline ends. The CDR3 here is CASSLGGGDLFSYEQYF. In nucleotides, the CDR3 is TGTGCCAGCAGTTTAGGAGGGGGGGACCTGTTCTCCTACGAGCAGTACTTC.

The CDR3 spells CASSPLPTANYGYTF. CDR3 nucleotide sequence: TGCGCCAGCAGCCCCCTTCCCACAGCTAACTATGGCTACACCTTC. The chain is built from TRBV4-1 and TRBJ1-2; D unresolved. The length of the CDR3 is 15 residues. Trimming stripped 4 bases from V and 0 bases from J, with 12 bases between. CDR1 MGHRA and CDR2 YSYEKL come from the germline V gene.

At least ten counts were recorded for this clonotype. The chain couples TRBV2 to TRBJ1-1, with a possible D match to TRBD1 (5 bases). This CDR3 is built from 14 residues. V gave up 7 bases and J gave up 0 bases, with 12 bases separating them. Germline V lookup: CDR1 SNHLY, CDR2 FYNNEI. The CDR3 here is CASKGADMNTEAFF. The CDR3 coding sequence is TGTGCCAGCAAAGGAGCGGACATGAACACTGAAGCTTTCTTT. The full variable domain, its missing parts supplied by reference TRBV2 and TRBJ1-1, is EPEVTQTPSHQVTQMGQEVILRCVPISNHLYFYWYRQILGQKVEFLVSFYNNEISEKSEIFDDQFSVERPDGSNFTLKIRSTKLEDSAMYFCASKGADMNTEAFFGQGTRLTVV.

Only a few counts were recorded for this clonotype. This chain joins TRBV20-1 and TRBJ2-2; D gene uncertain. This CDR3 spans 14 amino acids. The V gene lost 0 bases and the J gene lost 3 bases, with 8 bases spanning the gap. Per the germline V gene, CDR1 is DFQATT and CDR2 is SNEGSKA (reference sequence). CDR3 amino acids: CSARDPGDTGELFF. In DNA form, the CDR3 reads TGCAGTGCTAGAGACCCTGGGGACACCGGGGAGCTGTTTTTT.

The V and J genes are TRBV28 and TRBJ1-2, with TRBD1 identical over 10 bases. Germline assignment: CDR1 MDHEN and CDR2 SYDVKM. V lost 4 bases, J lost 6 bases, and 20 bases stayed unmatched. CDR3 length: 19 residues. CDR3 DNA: TGTGCCAGCAGTTATGAAAACACGCCAATGACAGGGGGCAAGGATGGCTACACCTTC. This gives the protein CASSYENTPMTGGKDGYTF.

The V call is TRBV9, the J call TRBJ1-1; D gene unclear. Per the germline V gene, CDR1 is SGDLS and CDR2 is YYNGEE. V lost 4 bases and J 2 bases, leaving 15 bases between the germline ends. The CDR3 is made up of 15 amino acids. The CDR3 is CASSPTTAINTEAFF. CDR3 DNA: TGTGCCAGCAGCCCAACAACAGCGATTAACACTGAAGCTTTCTTT.

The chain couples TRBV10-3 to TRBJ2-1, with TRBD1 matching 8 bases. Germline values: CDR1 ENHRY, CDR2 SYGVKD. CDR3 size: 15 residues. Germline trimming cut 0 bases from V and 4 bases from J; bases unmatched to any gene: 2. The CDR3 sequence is CAISESGDRYNEQFF. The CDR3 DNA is TGTGCCATCAGTGAGTCGGGGGACAGGTACAATGAGCAGTTCTTC.

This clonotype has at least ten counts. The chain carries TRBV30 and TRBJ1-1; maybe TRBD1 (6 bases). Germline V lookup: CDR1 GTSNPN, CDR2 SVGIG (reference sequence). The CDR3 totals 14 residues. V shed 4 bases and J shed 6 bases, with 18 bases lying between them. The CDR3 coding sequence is TGTGCCTGGACGAACAGCCACAGGGATTCTGAAGCTTTCTTT. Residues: CAWTNSHRDSEAFF.

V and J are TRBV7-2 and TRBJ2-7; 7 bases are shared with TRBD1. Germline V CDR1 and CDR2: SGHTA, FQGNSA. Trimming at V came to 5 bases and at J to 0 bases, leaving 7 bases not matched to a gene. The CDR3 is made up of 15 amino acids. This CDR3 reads CASSLMGQNSYEQYF. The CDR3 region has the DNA TGTGCCAGCAGCCTCATGGGACAGAACTCCTACGAGCAGTACTTC.